These 11 T cell receptor beta chains came from one sample sequenced in a study of shared clonotypes between healthy human individuals. Sequencing used immunoSEQ multiplex PCR; TCRdb keeps in-frame clones, though not all of them. Of about half a million clones in the sample, around four fifths were seen once. The sample taken for sequencing was PBMCs. The source is a woman aged 40-49 years in good health. Some clones in this sample may be carry-over from other donors' samples.

The V call is TRBV7-2, the J call TRBJ2-2; D not resolved. CDR3 size: 17 residues. Trimming removed 0 bases from V and 0 bases from J, with 11 bases in between. Germline CDR1 and CDR2: SGHTA and FQGNSA. CDR3 in DNA: TGTGCCAGCAGCTTAGCCCGGGTCTTGGCGAACACCGGGGAGCTGTTTTTT. Protein sequence: CASSLARVLANTGELFF.

This clone showed up just a few times. A read error is possible here, since a much larger clone lies one base away. Other nucleotide sequences from this sample produce the same CDR3. J is TRBJ1-2 and V is TRBV30, with D possibly being TRBD1 (5 bases). This CDR3 spans 11 amino acids. Germline-derived CDR1 and CDR2 are GTSNPN and SVGIG (reference sequence). The DNA of the CDR3 is TGTGCATGGGGACCCTCCCGGGGCTACACCTTC. It is translated as CAWGPSRGYTF.

The chain employs TRBV6-1 and TRBJ2-1, with 9 positions matching TRBD1. Per germline, CDR1 MNHNS and CDR2 SASEGT. The length of the CDR3 is 14 residues. V trimming: 6 bases; J trimming: 2 bases; junction bases outside the gene matches: 2. In DNA, the CDR3 is TGTGCCAGCAGGGGGGACAGGGCCTACAATGAGCAGTTCTTC. Translated: CASRGDRAYNEQFF.

The rearrangement uses TRBV10-3 and TRBJ2-7, with TRBD1 matching over 7 bases. J was trimmed by 0 bases and V by 11 bases; bases with no gene match: 7. Germline values: CDR1 ENHRY, CDR2 SYGVKD. The CDR3 spans 13 residues. CDR3 amino acids: CASRDRDSYEQYF. In nucleotides, the CDR3 is TGTGCCTCTAGGGACAGAGACTCCTACGAGCAGTACTTC.

The chain combines TRBV13 with TRBJ2-3; D gene unclear. Germline V gene sequence: CDR1 PRHDT, CDR2 FYEKMQ (reference sequence). V lost 6 bases to trimming and J lost 2 bases, with 15 bases between them. The CDR3 length is 15 residues. CDR3 protein: CASRSEVDLTDTQYF. CDR3 sequence (DNA): TGTGCCAGCAGATCTGAGGTGGACCTCACAGATACGCAGTATTTT.

This chain joins TRBV5-1 and TRBJ1-2; D might be TRBD1 (6 bases). The CDR3 covers 14 residues. Trimming removed 5 bases from V and 8 bases from J, with 19 bases in between. Germline CDR1 is SGHRS and CDR2 is YFSETQ. The CDR3 DNA sequence: TGCGCCAGCAGTTTAGGGGGAGACTCGACGGGCTACACCTTC. Translation gives CASSLGGDSTGYTF.

The CDR3 nucleotides read TGTGCCAGCAGCGGATTAGCGGTACAAGAGACCCAGTACTTC. It is translated as CASSGLAVQETQYF. V and J are TRBV5-6 and TRBJ2-5; D possibly corresponds to TRBD2 (6 bases). Trimming took off 4 bases at V and 2 bases at J, with 12 bases between the two ends. This CDR3 contains 14 residues. Germline V gene data show CDR1 as SGHDT and CDR2 as YYEEEE.

V usage is TRBV28 and J usage is TRBJ2-1, with 16 bases lining up with TRBD2. The J segment lost 1 base and the V segment lost 5 bases, leaving 8 bases of the junction unmatched. The CDR3 runs 19 residues. Germline CDR1 and CDR2: MDHEN and SYDVKM. CDR3 sequence reads: CASSKGLAGGLSSYNEQFF. CDR3 nucleotide sequence: TGTGCCAGCAGTAAGGGACTAGCGGGAGGGCTTAGTTCCTACAATGAGCAGTTCTTC. Full variable domain (missing parts from reference TRBV28 and TRBJ2-1): DVKVTQSSRYLVKRTGEKVFLECVQDMDHENMFWYRQDPGLGLRLIYFSYDVKMKEKGDIPEGYSVSREKKERFSLILESASTNQTSMYLCASSKGLAGGLSSYNEQFFGPGTRLTVL.

The chain employs TRBV5-4 and TRBJ2-7; 8 bases map to TRBD2. This CDR3 comprises 15 residues. Germline-derived CDR1 and CDR2 are SGHNT and YYREEE (reference sequence). The trim removed 0 bases at V and 6 bases at J, leaving 8 bases unmatched. CDR3 in DNA: TGTGCCAGCAGCTTGGAGGCGGGAGGCCCCCGCGAGCAGTACTTC. This codes for CASSLEAGGPREQYF.

The J gene is TRBJ2-7, the V gene TRBV5-4; TRBD1 matches 8 bases. CDR1 is SGHNT, CDR2 YYREEE, per germline (reference sequence). V trimming: 4 bases; J trimming: 3 bases; junction bases outside the gene matches: 6. This CDR3 comprises 14 residues. CDR3 coding DNA: TGTGCCAGCAGCCTCCGACAGGGGCACTACGAGCAGTACTTC. It specifies CASSLRQGHYEQYF.

This clone showed up just once. The chain uses TRBV7-6 and TRBJ2-2; 11 bases agree with TRBD2. The CDR3 has 17 residues. The germline V gene has CDR1 SGHVS and CDR2 FNYEAQ. Trimming cost V 1 base and J 4 bases; bases outside gene matches: 5. This chain's CDR3 is CASSLVPSGRFTGELFF. CDR3 in DNA: TGTGCCAGCAGCTTAGTTCCTAGCGGGAGGTTCACCGGGGAGCTGTTTTTT.